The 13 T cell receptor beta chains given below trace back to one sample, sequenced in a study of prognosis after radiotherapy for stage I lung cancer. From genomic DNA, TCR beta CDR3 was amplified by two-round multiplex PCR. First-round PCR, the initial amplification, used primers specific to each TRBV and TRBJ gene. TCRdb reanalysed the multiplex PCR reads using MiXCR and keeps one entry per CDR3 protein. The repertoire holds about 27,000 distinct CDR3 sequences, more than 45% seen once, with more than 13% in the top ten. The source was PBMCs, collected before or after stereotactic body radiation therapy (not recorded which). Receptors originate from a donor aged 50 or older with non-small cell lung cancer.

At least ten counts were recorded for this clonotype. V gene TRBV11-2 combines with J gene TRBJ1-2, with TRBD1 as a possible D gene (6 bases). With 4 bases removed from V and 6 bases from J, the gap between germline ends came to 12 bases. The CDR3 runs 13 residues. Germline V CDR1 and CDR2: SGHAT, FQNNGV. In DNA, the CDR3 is TGTGCCAGCAGCTCGGCACAGGGAAATGGCTACACCTTC. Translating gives CASSSAQGNGYTF.

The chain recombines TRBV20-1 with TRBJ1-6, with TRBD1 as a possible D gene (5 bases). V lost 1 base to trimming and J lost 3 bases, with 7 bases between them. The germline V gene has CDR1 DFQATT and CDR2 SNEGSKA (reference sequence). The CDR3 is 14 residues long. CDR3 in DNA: TGCAGTGCTAGAGGACAGCTCTATAATTCACCCCTCCACTTT. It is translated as CSARGQLYNSPLHF.

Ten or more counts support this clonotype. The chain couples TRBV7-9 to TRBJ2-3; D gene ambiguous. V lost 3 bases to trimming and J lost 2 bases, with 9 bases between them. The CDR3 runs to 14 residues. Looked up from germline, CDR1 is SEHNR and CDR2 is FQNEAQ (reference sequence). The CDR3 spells CASSFSRSTDTQYF. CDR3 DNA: TGTGCCAGCAGCTTTTCGAGGTCCACAGATACGCAGTATTTT.

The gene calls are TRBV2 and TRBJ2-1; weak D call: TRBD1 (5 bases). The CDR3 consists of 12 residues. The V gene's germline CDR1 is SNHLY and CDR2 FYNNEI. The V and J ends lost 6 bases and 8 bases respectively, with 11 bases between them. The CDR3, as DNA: TGTGCCAGCAGGCCTGACAGTTATGAGCAGTTCTTC. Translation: CASRPDSYEQFF.

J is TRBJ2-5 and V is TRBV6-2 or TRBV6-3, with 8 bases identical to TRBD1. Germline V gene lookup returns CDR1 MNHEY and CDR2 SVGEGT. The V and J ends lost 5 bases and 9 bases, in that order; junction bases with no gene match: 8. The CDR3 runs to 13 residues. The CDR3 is CASSTPVQGAQYF. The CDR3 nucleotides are TGTGCCAGCAGTACCCCGGTACAGGGGGCCCAGTACTTC.

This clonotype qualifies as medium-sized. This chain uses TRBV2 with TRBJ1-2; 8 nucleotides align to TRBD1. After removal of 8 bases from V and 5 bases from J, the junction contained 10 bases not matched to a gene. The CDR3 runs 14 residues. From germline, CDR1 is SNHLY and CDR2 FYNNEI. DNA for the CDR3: TGTGCCAGCGTTATCGCAGGGGGCAGGTATGGCTACACCTTC. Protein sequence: CASVIAGGRYGYTF.

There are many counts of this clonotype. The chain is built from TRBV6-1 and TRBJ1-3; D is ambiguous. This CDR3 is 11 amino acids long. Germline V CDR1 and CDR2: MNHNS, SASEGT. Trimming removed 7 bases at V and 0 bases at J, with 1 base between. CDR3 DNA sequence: TGTGCCAGCAACTCTGGAAACACCATATATTTT. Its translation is CASNSGNTIYF.

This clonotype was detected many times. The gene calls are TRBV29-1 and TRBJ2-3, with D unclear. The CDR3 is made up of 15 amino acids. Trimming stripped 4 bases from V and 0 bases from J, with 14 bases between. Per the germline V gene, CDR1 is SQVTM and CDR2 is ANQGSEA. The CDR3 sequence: CSVGALAASTDTQYF. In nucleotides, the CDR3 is TGCAGCGTTGGTGCCTTGGCGGCTAGCACAGATACGCAGTATTTT.

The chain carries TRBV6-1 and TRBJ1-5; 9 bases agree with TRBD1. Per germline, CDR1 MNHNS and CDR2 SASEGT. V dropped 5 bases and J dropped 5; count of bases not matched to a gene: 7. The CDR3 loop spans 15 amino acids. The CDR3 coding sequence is TGTGCCAGCAGTATATGGACAGGGGACCATCAGCCCCAGCATTTT. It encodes CASSIWTGDHQPQHF.

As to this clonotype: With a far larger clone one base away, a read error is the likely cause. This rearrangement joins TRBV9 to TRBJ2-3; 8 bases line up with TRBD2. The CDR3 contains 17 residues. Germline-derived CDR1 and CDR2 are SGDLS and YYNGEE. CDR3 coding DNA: TGTGCCAGCAGCTTAGTCGCCGGGACTAGGTTGACAGGTACGCAGTATTTT. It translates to CASSLVAGTRLTGTQYF.

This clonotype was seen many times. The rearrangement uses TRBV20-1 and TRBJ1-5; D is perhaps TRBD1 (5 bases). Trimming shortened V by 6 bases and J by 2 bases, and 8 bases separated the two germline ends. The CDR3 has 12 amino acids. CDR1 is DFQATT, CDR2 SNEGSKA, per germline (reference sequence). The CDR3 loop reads CSAGGGNQPQHF. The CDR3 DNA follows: TGCAGTGCGGGGGGAGGCAATCAGCCCCAGCATTTT.

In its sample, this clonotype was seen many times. The CDR3 sequence: CSAHSGGSYNEQFF. DNA for the CDR3: TGCAGTGCTCATAGCGGGGGGAGTTACAATGAGCAGTTCTTC. The V call is TRBV20-1, the J call TRBJ2-1, with 10 bases fitting TRBD2. Germline V CDR1 and CDR2: DFQATT, SNEGSKA (reference sequence). J was trimmed by 4 bases and V by 5 bases; bases with no gene match: 5. The CDR3 covers 14 residues.

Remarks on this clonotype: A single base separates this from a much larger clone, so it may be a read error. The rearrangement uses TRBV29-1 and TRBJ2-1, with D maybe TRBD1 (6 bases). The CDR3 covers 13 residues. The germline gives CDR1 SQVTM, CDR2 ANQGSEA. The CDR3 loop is CISRDTSFYEQFF. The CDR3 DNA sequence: TGCATCTCCCGGGACACCTCGTTTTACGAGCAGTTCTTC.